The 14 T cell receptor beta chains below come from one sample, sequenced in a study of T cells in tuberculosis. Profiling relied on immunoSEQ multiplex PCR, and the TCRdb table lists in-frame clones only, not all of them. The sample consists of around 32,000 clones, approximately 94% of them appearing once. The specimen sequenced was PBMCs. The receptors shown here come from a donor under 30 with latent tuberculosis or without tuberculosis infection.

J is TRBJ1-2 and V is TRBV5-1; D not certain. The CDR3 has 14 residues. Looked up from germline, CDR1 is SGHRS and CDR2 is YFSETQ. V lost 0 bases to trimming and J lost 4 bases, with 10 bases between them. CDR3 region: CASSLAAEFYGYTF. DNA of the CDR3: TGCGCCAGCAGCTTGGCCGCGGAGTTCTATGGCTACACCTTC.

In regard to this clone: The junction does not match germline at one end; this may be a read error. The rearrangement joins TRBV19 to TRBJ1-2; 8 bases agree with TRBD1. Germline-derived CDR1 and CDR2 are LNHDA and SQIVND (reference sequence). The CDR3 spans 12 residues. CDR3 loop: CASSIGGTGHYF. CDR3 nucleotides: TGTGCCAGTAGTATAGGAGGGACAGGCCATTACTTC.

The chain joins TRBV6-5 to TRBJ2-2, with 14 nucleotides matching TRBD2. V shed 5 bases and J 5 bases; nucleotides not matched to a gene: 1. Germline V gene data show CDR1 as MNHEY and CDR2 as SVGAGI. The CDR3 consists of 15 residues. This CDR3 is CASSRTSGRTGELFF. CDR3 bases: TGTGCCAGCAGTCGGACTAGCGGGAGGACCGGGGAGCTGTTTTTT.

The chain employs TRBV12-5 and TRBJ2-2; a weak D match, TRBD1 (5 bases). Trimming cost V 2 bases and J 5 bases, with 12 bases left between them. The CDR3 extends over 15 amino acids. In germline, CDR1 is LGHNT, CDR2 FRNRAP. The CDR3 loop is CASGLLRQLTGELFF. CDR3 bases: TGTGCTAGTGGTTTGCTCCGACAGCTAACCGGGGAGCTGTTTTTT.

This clone has only one observation. This chain links TRBV29-1 with TRBJ2-1, with no clear D. V lost 3 bases and J lost 0, with 15 bases in between. Germline V gene lookup returns CDR1 SQVTM and CDR2 ANQGSEA. This CDR3 spans 16 amino acids. CDR3 DNA sequence: TGCAGCGTTGAGAATCCCCTTGGCGGCTCCTACAATGAGCAGTTCTTC. This encodes CSVENPLGGSYNEQFF.

The chain employs TRBV7-9 and TRBJ2-1; tentatively, D is TRBD2 (6 bases). Between the trimmed V and J ends, which lost 5 bases and 2 bases, there was a span of 13 bases. This CDR3 is built from 15 residues. Germline V gives CDR1 SEHNR, CDR2 FQNEAQ (reference sequence). CDR3 coding DNA: TGTGCCAGCAGCCCCCGGAGGGACCCCTACAATGAGCAGTTCTTC. Translated, it gives CASSPRRDPYNEQFF.

This clone was seen a single time. The V gene is TRBV7-9, the J gene TRBJ1-4; D uncertain. CDR3 length: 12 amino acids. Trimming cost V 2 bases and J 7 bases, with 5 bases left between them. Germline assignment: CDR1 SEHNR and CDR2 FQNEAQ (reference sequence). The CDR3 loop reads CASSLFGEKLFF. CDR3 bases: TGTGCCAGCAGCTTATTCGGTGAAAAACTGTTTTTT.

The V call is TRBV4-2, the J call TRBJ2-3, with D perhaps matching TRBD1 (5 bases). The V gene lost 0 bases and the J gene lost 4 bases, with 14 bases spanning the gap. From germline, CDR1 is LGHNA and CDR2 YNFKEQ. This CDR3 has 16 residues. CDR3 residues: CASSQEIGLGADTQYF. The CDR3 DNA sequence: TGTGCCAGCAGCCAAGAAATAGGGTTAGGGGCAGATACGCAGTATTTT.

The chain couples TRBV5-4 to TRBJ2-7; tentative D call: TRBD2 (5 bases). The germline V gene encodes CDR1 SGHNT and CDR2 YYREEE (reference sequence). The germline V and J ends were trimmed by 3 bases and 2 bases, with 12 bases remaining between them. The CDR3 covers 14 residues. The CDR3 is CASSWAGVAYEQYF. The DNA for the CDR3 is TGTGCCAGCAGCTGGGCGGGTGTCGCCTACGAGCAGTACTTC.

The genes are TRBV7-6 and TRBJ2-1; TRBD2 matches at 7 bases. Germline assignment: CDR1 SGHVS and CDR2 FNYEAQ. The CDR3 extends over 15 amino acids. V gave up 1 base and J gave up 8 bases; unmatched junction bases: 8. The CDR3 DNA reads as TGTGCCAGCAGCTTAGAACTAGCGCCCGCGTATGAGCAGTTCTTC. Translated: CASSLELAPAYEQFF.

This clone came up a few times. The chain has TRBV4-1 and TRBJ2-7; 9 bases fit TRBD1. The CDR3 loop spans 20 amino acids. Germline-derived CDR1 and CDR2 are MGHRA and YSYEKL. Losses at the gene ends were 3 bases for V and 1 base for J; bases not matched to a gene: 19. In DNA form, the CDR3 reads TGCGCCAGCAGCCAGGAGAAACAGGGGGCAAGGCTTACACGATCCTACGAGCAGTACTTC. Translation: CASSQEKQGARLTRSYEQYF.

The chain carries TRBV5-4 and TRBJ2-6, with D perhaps matching TRBD1 (6 bases). The CDR3 totals 18 residues. Germline CDR1 and CDR2: SGHNT and YYREEE (reference sequence). Trimming stripped 0 bases from V and 0 bases from J, with 13 bases between. This CDR3 reads CASSLASRGLSGANVLTF. DNA of the CDR3: TGTGCCAGCAGCTTGGCCTCCAGGGGCCTCTCTGGGGCCAACGTCCTGACTTTC.

This clone was observed a few times. This chain connects TRBV9 to TRBJ2-1; unclear D gene. CDR1 is SGDLS, CDR2 YYNGEE, per germline. CDR3 length equals 12 residues. V was trimmed by 3 bases and J by 10 bases, leaving 11 bases between them. DNA for the CDR3: TGTGCCAGCAGCGCGCAGGCTCAGGAGCAGTTCTTC. Its protein is CASSAQAQEQFF. The whole variable domain, filled in from reference TRBV9 and TRBJ2-1, reads DSGVTQTPKHLITATGQRVTLRCSPRSGDLSVYWYQQSLDQGLQFLIQYYNGEERAKGNILERFSAQQFPDLHSELNLSSLELGDSALYFCASSAQAQEQFFGPGTRLTVL.

V gene TRBV5-4 combines with J gene TRBJ2-3; unclear D gene. This CDR3 is built from 14 residues. Germline CDR1 SGHNT, CDR2 YYREEE (reference sequence). With 0 bases removed from V and 2 bases from J, the gap between germline ends came to 7 bases. The CDR3 loop is CASSLEQATDTQYF. CDR3 bases: TGTGCCAGCAGCTTGGAGCAGGCCACAGATACGCAGTATTTT.